The sequence of this T cell receptor (beta chain) was determined in a study of blood T cells in healthy people across ages. Between the trimmed V and J ends, which lost 2 bases and 8 bases, there was a span of 22 bases. There are 17 residues in the CDR3. Looked up from germline, CDR1 is LGHDT and CDR2 is YNNKEL (reference sequence). Next came a second PCR, run for about 6 to 12 cycles, which used a sample-barcoded 5' primer along with a J-beta primer mix. TCRdb reprocessed the 5' RACE reads via MiXCR and lists one record per CDR3 protein. The repertoire has roughly 680,000 distinct CDR3 sequences, 52% of them found once; the top ten carry approximately 13%.

The sequenced sample was blood. The sequence derives from a woman older than 75 in good health. The chain links TRBV3-1 to TRBJ2-1; weak D call: TRBD2 (6 bases). The CDR3 here is CASSQKRVGRRGDEQFF. CDR3 in DNA: TGTGCCAGCAGCCAAAAGCGAGTCGGGAGACGTGGCGATGAGCAGTTCTTC.